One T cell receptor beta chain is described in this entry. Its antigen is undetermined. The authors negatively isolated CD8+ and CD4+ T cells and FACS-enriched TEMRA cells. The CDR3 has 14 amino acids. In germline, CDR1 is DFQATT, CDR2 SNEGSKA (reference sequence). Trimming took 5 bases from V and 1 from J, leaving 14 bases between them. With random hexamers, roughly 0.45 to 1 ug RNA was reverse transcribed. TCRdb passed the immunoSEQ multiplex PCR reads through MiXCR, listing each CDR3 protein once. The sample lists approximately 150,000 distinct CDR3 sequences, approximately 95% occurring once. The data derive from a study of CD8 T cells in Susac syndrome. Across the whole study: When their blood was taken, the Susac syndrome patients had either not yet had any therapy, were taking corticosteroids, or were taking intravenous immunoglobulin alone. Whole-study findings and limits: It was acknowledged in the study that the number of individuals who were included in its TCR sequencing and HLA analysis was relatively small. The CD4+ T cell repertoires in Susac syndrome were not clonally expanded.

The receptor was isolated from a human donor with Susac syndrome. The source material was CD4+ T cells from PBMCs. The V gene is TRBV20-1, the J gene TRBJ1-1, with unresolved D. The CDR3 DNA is TGCAGTGCTCGGCTTAAACAAGCGAACACTGAAGCTTTCTTT. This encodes CSARLKQANTEAFF.